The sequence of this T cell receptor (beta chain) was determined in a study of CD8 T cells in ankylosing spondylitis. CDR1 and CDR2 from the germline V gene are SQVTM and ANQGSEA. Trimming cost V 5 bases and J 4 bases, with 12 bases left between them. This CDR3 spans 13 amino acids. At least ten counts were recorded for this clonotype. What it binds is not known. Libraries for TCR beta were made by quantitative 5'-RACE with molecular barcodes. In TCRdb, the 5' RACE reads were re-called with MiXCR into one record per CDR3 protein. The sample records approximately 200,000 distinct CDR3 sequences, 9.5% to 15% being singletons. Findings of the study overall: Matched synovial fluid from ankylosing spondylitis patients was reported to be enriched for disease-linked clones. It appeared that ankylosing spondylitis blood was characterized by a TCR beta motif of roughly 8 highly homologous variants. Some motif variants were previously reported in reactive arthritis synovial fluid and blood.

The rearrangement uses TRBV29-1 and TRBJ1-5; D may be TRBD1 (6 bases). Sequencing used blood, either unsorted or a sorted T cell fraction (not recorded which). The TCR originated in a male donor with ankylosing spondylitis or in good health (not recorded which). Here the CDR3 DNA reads TGCAGCGTTTCAGGGGTTGGAAATCAGCCCCAGCATTTT. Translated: CSVSGVGNQPQHF.